This is a list of T cell receptor beta chains from one sample in a study of blood T cell repertoires in COVID-19. TCRdb's table, derived via immunoSEQ multiplex PCR, lists solely in-frame clones and lacks some. The sample records around 300,000 clones, around 89% being singletons. The sequencing input was PBMCs or T cells enriched from blood (not recorded which). The receptors shown here come from a woman aged 45-65 years who had recovered from COVID-19. Both conserved end residues are part of each CDR3. Fields, in order: CDR3 length, J gene, V gene, D gene, clone size, CDR3 protein, CDR3 DNA. D genes are given only for firm matches. Rows may omit the clone size; those that give it use once, few, many or a size class.

16 | TRBJ2-1 | TRBV27 | TRBD2 | NA | CASSSPASGTYNEQFF | TGTGCCAGCAGTTCCCCGGCTAGCGGGACCTACAATGAGCAGTTCTTC
15 | TRBJ2-4 | TRBV19 | NA | NA | CASSIAGGSKNIQYF | TGTGCCAGTAGTATCGCAGGGGGGTCCAAAAACATTCAGTACTTC
17 | TRBJ2-1 | TRBV3-1/TRBV3-2 | NA | NA | CASSQSGTGSSYNEQFF | TGTGCCAGCAGCCAGAGCGGTACAGGGAGCTCCTACAATGAGCAGTTCTTC
13 | TRBJ2-7 | TRBV5-1 | TRBD2 | NA | CAREAGISYEQYF | TGCGCCAGGGAAGCGGGGATCTCCTACGAGCAGTACTTC
16 | TRBJ2-1 | TRBV6-4 | NA | once | CASSDSTRGIYNEQFF | TGTGCCAGCAGTGACTCGACCCGCGGGATCTACAATGAGCAGTTCTTC
14 | TRBJ1-5 | TRBV7-2 | NA | NA | CASSLQEGLQPQHF | TGTGCCAGCAGCTTACAGGAGGGCCTGCAGCCCCAGCATTTT
14 | TRBJ1-1 | TRBV29-1 | NA | NA | CSVLVRSMNTEAFF | TGCAGCGTTTTAGTGCGGTCGATGAACACTGAAGCTTTCTTT
15 | TRBJ1-6 | TRBV28 | TRBD1 | NA | CASRPQGVYNSPLHF | TGTGCCAGCAGGCCACAGGGGGTTTATAATTCACCCCTCCACTTT
14 | TRBJ2-1 | TRBV28 | TRBD1 | NA | CASIHPGQHNEQFF | TGTGCCAGCATCCACCCGGGACAGCACAATGAGCAGTTCTTC
16 | TRBJ2-7 | TRBV7-2 | TRBD2 | NA | CASSLDGSSGTYEQYF | TGTGCCAGCAGCTTAGATGGTTCTAGCGGAACCTACGAGCAGTACTTC
13 | TRBJ1-4 | TRBV29-1 | NA | NA | CSVGVGRNEKLFF | TGCAGCGTTGGGGTGGGGAGGAATGAAAAACTGTTTTTT
17 | TRBJ2-2 | TRBV4-3 | NA | once | CASSQEKTRRNTGELFF | TGCGCCAGCAGCCAAGAGAAGACGCGGAGGAACACCGGGGAGCTGTTTTTT
17 | TRBJ1-5 | TRBV19 | NA | NA | CASSSGPSSYSNQPQHF | TGTGCCAGTAGTAGTGGGCCCTCCAGCTACAGCAATCAGCCCCAGCATTTT
15 | TRBJ2-2 | TRBV10-1 | NA | few | CASSETGRGTGELFF | TGCGCCAGCAGTGAGACAGGGAGAGGAACCGGGGAGCTGTTTTTT
16 | TRBJ2-2 | TRBV7-3 | TRBD1 | NA | CASSPYGQGGSGELFF | TGTGCCAGCAGCCCCTACGGACAGGGTGGGAGCGGGGAGCTGTTTTTT
16 | TRBJ1-2 | TRBV28 | NA | NA | CASSFGGAGERYGYTF | TGTGCCAGCAGTTTCGGTGGGGCAGGGGAGCGATATGGCTACACCTTC
13 | TRBJ2-1 | TRBV6-4 | NA | NA | CASSDSLTSPPFF | TGTGCCAGCAGTGACTCGTTAACTAGCCCACCGTTCTTC
20 | TRBJ2-7 | TRBV27 | TRBD2 | NA | CASSPQRGLAGGPTFGEQYF | TGTGCCAGCAGTCCGCAGCGGGGACTAGCGGGAGGTCCCACCTTTGGCGAGCAGTACTTC
16 | TRBJ2-7 | TRBV11-2 | TRBD2 | NA | CASSPGLAGRAYEQYF | TGTGCCAGCAGCCCTGGACTAGCGGGACGTGCCTACGAGCAGTACTTC
13 | TRBJ1-6 | TRBV10-2 | TRBD1 | NA | CASRTGDNSPLHF | TGCGCCAGCAGGACAGGGGACAATTCACCCCTCCACTTT
14 | TRBJ1-6 | TRBV6-6 | TRBD1 | NA | CASSEGAGNSPLHF | TGTGCCAGCAGTGAGGGGGCAGGTAATTCACCCCTCCACTTT
13 | TRBJ2-5 | TRBV18 | NA | NA | CASSPGRQETQYF | TGTGCCAGCTCACCTGGCAGGCAAGAGACCCAGTACTTC
15 | TRBJ2-1 | TRBV21-1 | NA | once | CASSKVGRRYNEQFF | TGTGCCAGCAGCAAAGTGGGCCGGCGATACAATGAGCAGTTCTTC
15 | TRBJ2-3 | TRBV7-9 | TRBD1 | NA | CASSSGQGASDTQYF | TGTGCCAGCAGCTCGGGACAGGGGGCTTCAGATACGCAGTATTTT
14 | TRBJ2-7 | TRBV10-2 | TRBD2 | NA | CASRGTSGNYEQYF | TGCGCCAGCAGGGGGACTAGCGGGAATTACGAGCAGTACTTC
15 | TRBJ1-3 | TRBV7-8 | NA | NA | CASSTLEGASDTIYF | TGTGCCAGCAGCACCTTGGAGGGTGCAAGTGACACCATATATTTT
19 | TRBJ2-5 | TRBV7-2 | TRBD2 | NA | CASSTRGAASGRHQETQYF | TGTGCCAGCAGCACACGGGGGGCGGCTAGCGGGAGACACCAAGAGACCCAGTACTTC
16 | TRBJ2-2 | TRBV3-1/TRBV3-2 | TRBD2 | NA | CASSQPQAGGTGELFF | TGTGCCAGCAGCCAACCCCAGGCGGGAGGCACCGGGGAGCTGTTTTTT
16 | TRBJ2-3 | TRBV15 | TRBD2 | NA | CATSRYGRRETDTQYF | TGTGCCACCAGCAGATACGGAAGGCGGGAGACAGATACGCAGTATTTT
16 | TRBJ2-7 | TRBV6-1 | NA | once | CASSEEATSSSYEQYF | TGTGCCAGCAGTGAAGAAGCAACGTCGAGCTCCTACGAGCAGTACTTC
17 | TRBJ2-7 | TRBV7-2 | TRBD1 | NA | CASSLFWRQGRSYEQYF | TGTGCCAGCAGCTTATTTTGGAGACAGGGCAGGTCCTACGAGCAGTACTTC
15 | TRBJ2-7 | TRBV19 | NA | NA | CASSIGGSVGYEQYF | TGTGCCAGTAGTATTGGAGGCTCGGTGGGCTACGAGCAGTACTTC
18 | TRBJ2-3 | TRBV11-1 | TRBD2 | NA | CASSLAIGGLARTDTQYF | TGTGCCAGCAGCTTAGCAATAGGGGGACTAGCGCGCACAGATACGCAGTATTTT
16 | TRBJ2-1 | TRBV6-2/TRBV6-3 | TRBD2 | NA | CASSSRLAGLYNEQFF | TGTGCCAGCAGCTCCAGACTAGCGGGGCTTTACAATGAGCAGTTCTTC
15 | TRBJ1-4 | TRBV30 | TRBD1 | once | CAWREGTATNEKLFF | TGTGCCTGGAGAGAAGGGACAGCAACTAATGAAAAACTGTTTTTT
15 | TRBJ1-2 | TRBV6-6 | NA | NA | CASIPSGKINYGYTF | TGTGCCAGCATCCCTTCAGGGAAAATTAACTATGGCTACACCTTC
18 | TRBJ1-1 | TRBV19 | TRBD1 | NA | CASVLRDRAKKGYTEAFF | TGTGCCAGCGTACTCCGGGACAGGGCCAAAAAAGGGTACACTGAAGCTTTCTTT
18 | TRBJ2-5 | TRBV18 | TRBD1 | NA | CASSPAIARTGVGETQYF | TGTGCCAGCTCACCAGCGATCGCGAGGACAGGGGTAGGAGAGACCCAGTACTTC
15 | TRBJ1-4 | TRBV15 | NA | NA | CATSRVGAPGEKLFF | TGTGCCACCAGCAGAGTAGGGGCTCCAGGTGAAAAACTGTTTTTT
17 | TRBJ1-5 | TRBV5-1 | TRBD1 | NA | CASSLGPTGGAGQPQHF | TGCGCCAGCAGCTTGGGACCAACAGGGGGCGCGGGGCAGCCCCAGCATTTT
14 | TRBJ2-4 | TRBV28 | NA | NA | CASTPGGTKNIQYF | TGTGCCAGCACCCCCGGGGGTACCAAAAACATTCAGTACTTC
14 | TRBJ2-1 | TRBV5-1 | NA | NA | CASSLEQNYNEQFF | TGCGCCAGCAGCTTGGAACAGAATTACAATGAGCAGTTCTTC
15 | TRBJ2-1 | TRBV19 | TRBD2 | NA | CASSFLAGGVNEQFF | TGTGCCAGTAGTTTCCTAGCGGGAGGTGTCAATGAGCAGTTCTTC
16 | TRBJ2-3 | TRBV6-5 | TRBD2 | NA | CASSYSTSGSTDTQYF | TGTGCCAGCAGTTACTCGACTAGCGGGAGTACAGATACGCAGTATTTT
16 | TRBJ1-1 | TRBV6-5 | NA | NA | CASSYSTQGASAEAFF | TGTGCCAGCAGTTACTCGACTCAAGGTGCGAGCGCTGAAGCTTTCTTT